Listed below are T cell receptor beta chains from one sample, sequenced in a study of spatial heterogeneity in lung cancer. MiXCR, applied by TCRdb to the 5' RACE reads, yields one record per CDR3 protein. The sample has about 22,000 distinct CDR3 sequences, roughly 4.6% seen once; the top ten hold 6% to 7.5%. Sequencing was performed on PBMCs, taken at surgery. The origin of the receptors is a male donor with early-stage non-small cell lung cancer. The CDR3 runs from the conserved cysteine through the conserved F or W. Size is stated for part of the rows, as once, few or many counts, or as a class when the clone is expanded.

j_call v_call clone_size cdr3_aa
TRBJ1-1 TRBV28 . CASPTGTGRENTEAFF
TRBJ1-6 TRBV27 many CASSSISTGNNSPLHF
TRBJ2-2 TRBV19 . CASRAVTTRTGELFF
TRBJ2-1 TRBV2 many CASRPGLHNEQFF
TRBJ1-4 TRBV20-1 many CSARPLRETNEKLFF
TRBJ2-5 TRBV28 few CASSTERGEETQYF
TRBJ1-3 TRBV5-1 . CASSPLGKTASSGNTIYF
TRBJ1-5 TRBV6-2/TRBV6-3 . CASSYTGLGNQPQHF
TRBJ2-3 TRBV6-5 many CASSNRGPTDTQYF
TRBJ2-1 TRBV6-1 many CASSEADLAGGPNSYNEQFF
TRBJ2-3 TRBV6-5 many CASSLAGGPPDTQYF
TRBJ1-4 TRBV28 many CASWGNEKLFF
TRBJ2-7 TRBV7-2 few CASSQGQIYEQYF
TRBJ2-3 TRBV7-8 many CASSSPGAGGTDTQYF
TRBJ2-3 TRBV7-6 many CASSLAGTSVDTQYF
TRBJ1-6 TRBV15 many CATSRDLGPKGSPLHF
TRBJ1-1 TRBV6-1 many CASSEMAGMNTEAFF
TRBJ2-3 TRBV12-3/TRBV12-4 many CASSHRQGVDTQYF
TRBJ2-2 TRBV11-3 many CASSPPDTGELFF
TRBJ1-1 TRBV7-3 many CASSPSDLNTEAFF
TRBJ2-2 TRBV24-1 many CATSLNGELFF
TRBJ1-1 TRBV27 medium-sized CASSLFAGTEEAFF